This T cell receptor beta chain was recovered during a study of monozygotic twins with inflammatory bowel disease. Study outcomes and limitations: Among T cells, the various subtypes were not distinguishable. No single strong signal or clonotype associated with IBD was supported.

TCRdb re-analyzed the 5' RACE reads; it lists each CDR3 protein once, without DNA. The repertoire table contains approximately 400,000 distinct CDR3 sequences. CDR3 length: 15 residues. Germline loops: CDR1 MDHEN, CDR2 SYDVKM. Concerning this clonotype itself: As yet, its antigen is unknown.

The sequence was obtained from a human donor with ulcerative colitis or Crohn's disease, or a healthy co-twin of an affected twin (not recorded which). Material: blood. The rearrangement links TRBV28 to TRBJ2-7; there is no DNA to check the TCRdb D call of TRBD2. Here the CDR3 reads CASTLTSGNSYEQYF.